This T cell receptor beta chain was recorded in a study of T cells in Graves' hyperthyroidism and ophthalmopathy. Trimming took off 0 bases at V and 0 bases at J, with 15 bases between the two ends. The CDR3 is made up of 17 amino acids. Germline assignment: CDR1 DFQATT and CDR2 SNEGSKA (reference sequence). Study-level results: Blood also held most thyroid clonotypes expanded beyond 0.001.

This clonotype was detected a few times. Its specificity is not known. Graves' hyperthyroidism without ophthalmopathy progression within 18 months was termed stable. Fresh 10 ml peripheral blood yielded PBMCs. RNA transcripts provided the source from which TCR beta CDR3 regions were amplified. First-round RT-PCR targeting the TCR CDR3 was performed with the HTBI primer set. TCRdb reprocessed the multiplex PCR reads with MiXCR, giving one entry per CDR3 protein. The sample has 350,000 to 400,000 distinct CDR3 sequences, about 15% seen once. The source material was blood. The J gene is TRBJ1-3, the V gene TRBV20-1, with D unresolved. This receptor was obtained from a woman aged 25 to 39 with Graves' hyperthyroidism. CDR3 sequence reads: CSARDRRAGSSGNTIYF. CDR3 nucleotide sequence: TGCAGTGCTAGAGATCGAAGGGCAGGCTCCTCTGGAAACACCATATATTTT.